The TCR beta chain under discussion was sequenced for a study of OX40 agonist ivuxolimab in advanced cancers. Trimming took off 1 base at V and 1 base at J, with 11 bases between the two ends. Germline V gene data show CDR1 as ENHRY and CDR2 as SYGVKD. This CDR3 is 16 amino acids long. Clones were sequenced by immunoSEQ multiplex PCR, and TCRdb holds only the in-frame ones, with some missing. The data contain roughly 67,000 clones, about 90% of them singletons. Sequenced here: CD4+ or CD8+ T cells sorted from blood, sampled in a trial of the OX40 agonist ivuxolimab. This chain uses TRBV10-3 with TRBJ1-5; D uncertain. This clonotype originated in an adult with an advanced solid tumor such as melanoma, head and neck, liver or kidney cancer. CDR3 nucleotide sequence: TGTGCCATCAGTGAGTGGGAGACCCGGAGCAATCAGCCCCAGCATTTT. Translating it yields CAISEWETRSNQPQHF.